The 26 T cell receptor beta chains listed next were all sequenced from one sample in a study of blood T cell repertoires in COVID-19. Only in-frame clones appear in the TCRdb table, and some are missing; sequencing was by immunoSEQ multiplex PCR. The data hold roughly 160,000 clones, with approximately 84% observed a single time. The specimen was peripheral blood. These receptors came from a man aged 40-55 years with acute or convalescent COVID-19.

The V and J genes are TRBV19 and TRBJ2-5; D is undetermined. From germline, CDR1 is LNHDA and CDR2 SQIVND (reference sequence). The CDR3 is 13 residues long. V was cut by 1 base and J by 8 bases, with 11 bases left in between. CDR3 loop: CASSIGKELTQYF. The CDR3 region has the DNA TGTGCCAGTAGTATAGGAAAGGAGCTAACCCAGTACTTC.

The genes are TRBV9 and TRBJ1-5; a possible D gene is TRBD1 (6 bases). The CDR3 loop spans 13 amino acids. Trimming took 0 bases from V and 7 from J, leaving 8 bases between them. Per the germline V gene, CDR1 is SGDLS and CDR2 is YYNGEE. Written as DNA, the CDR3 is TGTGCCAGCAGCGTAGAAGGGGGACAGCCCCAGCATTTT. Translation gives CASSVEGGQPQHF.

This rearrangement joins TRBV10-1 to TRBJ2-3, with 7 bases fitting TRBD1. Germline values: CDR1 WNHNN, CDR2 SYGVQD (reference sequence). J gave up 4 bases and V 0 bases, and 10 bases lay outside the gene matches. This CDR3 has 17 residues. The CDR3: CASSESSPGGSADTQYF. As DNA, the CDR3 is TGCGCCAGCAGTGAGTCGTCGCCAGGGGGTAGCGCAGATACGCAGTATTTT.

This chain uses TRBV27 with TRBJ1-2; 8 nucleotides agree with TRBD1. This CDR3 has 15 amino acids. CDR1 is MNHEY, CDR2 SMNVEV, per germline (reference sequence). The V segment lost 4 bases and the J segment 8 bases; nucleotides outside the gene matches: 12. Here the CDR3 reads CASSSWLPGGGGYTF. CDR3 bases: TGTGCCAGCAGTTCTTGGCTCCCAGGGGGCGGCGGCTACACCTTC.

The chain uses TRBV28 and TRBJ2-5, with TRBD2 identical over 7 bases. The CDR3 spans 15 residues. The trim removed 4 bases at V and 3 bases at J, leaving 8 bases unmatched. From germline, CDR1 is MDHEN and CDR2 SYDVKM. The CDR3 DNA reads as TGTGCCAGCAGTTCGCCGGGACTAACCAAAGAGACCCAGTACTTC. This encodes CASSSPGLTKETQYF.

J is TRBJ1-4 and V is TRBV25-1; TRBD1 aligns across 7 bases. This CDR3 contains 15 residues. The V gene end was trimmed by 5 bases and the J gene end by 8 bases; junction bases not matched to a gene: 11. Germline lookup yields CDR1 MGHDK and CDR2 SYGVNS. The CDR3 loop reads CASSTNRGGREKLFF. CDR3 nucleotides: TGTGCCAGCAGTACTAACAGGGGTGGTCGAGAAAAACTGTTTTTT.

This chain joins TRBV6-5 and TRBJ1-1; 8 positions agree with TRBD1. This CDR3 is built from 12 residues. Germline values: CDR1 MNHEY, CDR2 SVGAGI. V lost 6 bases, J lost 7 bases, and 4 bases stayed unmatched. CDR3 DNA: TGTGCCAGCAGCCGCGGACAGGGTGAAGCTTTCTTT. It encodes CASSRGQGEAFF.

The rearrangement joins TRBV27 to TRBJ1-1; 7 nucleotides line up with TRBD1. J gave up 6 bases and V 6 bases, and 19 bases lay outside the gene matches. CDR1 MNHEY and CDR2 SMNVEV come from the germline V gene (reference sequence). This CDR3 comprises 17 residues. This CDR3 reads CASSPAGLTGVGSEAFF. As DNA, the CDR3 is TGTGCCAGCAGCCCCGCCGGGTTAACAGGGGTGGGTTCTGAAGCTTTCTTT.

The chain couples TRBV24-1 to TRBJ2-1; D is possibly TRBD2 (6 bases). Germline loops: CDR1 KGHDR, CDR2 SFDVKD. Trimming took off 11 bases at V and 9 bases at J, with 16 bases between the two ends. The CDR3 loop spans 12 amino acids. As DNA, the CDR3 is TGTGCCATCGCGGGACGTCGGGGTGAGCAGTTCTTC. This sequence encodes CAIAGRRGEQFF.

About this clone itself: The same CDR3 can be traced to other DNA sequences in this sample. This chain joins TRBV30 and TRBJ1-2, with D possibly being TRBD1 (5 bases). The ends were cut back, 0 bases at V and 4 bases at J, with 9 bases in the middle. The CDR3 runs to 13 residues. Germline V gene lookup returns CDR1 GTSNPN and CDR2 SVGIG (reference sequence). CDR3 sequence (DNA): TGTGCCTGGAGTGTTGGGGGGAGCTATGGCTACACCTTC. This codes for CAWSVGGSYGYTF.

This rearrangement joins TRBV27 to TRBJ1-5, with D maybe TRBD1 (6 bases). The CDR3 totals 13 residues. Germline CDR1 and CDR2: MNHEY and SMNVEV (reference sequence). V gave up 8 bases and J gave up 7 bases, with 15 bases separating them. The CDR3 spells CASAAGGRQPQHF. The CDR3 region has the DNA TGTGCCAGCGCCGCCGGGGGGCGCCAGCCCCAGCATTTT.

The J gene is TRBJ1-1, the V gene TRBV20-1; TRBD1 might be the D (6 bases). Germline V CDR1 and CDR2: DFQATT, SNEGSKA (reference sequence). The ends were cut back, 5 bases at V and 11 bases at J, with 15 bases in the middle. This CDR3 region has 11 residues. The CDR3 nucleotides are TGCAGTGCTGACACAGGGAGGGGGGCTTTCTTT. Translating gives CSADTGRGAFF.

V usage is TRBV21-1 and J usage is TRBJ1-6. TRBV21-1 is assigned pseudogene status. CDR3 length: 15 residues. CDR3 DNA sequence: TGTGCCAGCAGCAAAGAGAGCTCCTATAATTCACCCCTCCACTTT. This encodes CASSKESSYNSPLHF.

The gene calls are TRBV15 and TRBJ1-1, with D maybe TRBD1 (6 bases). Per the germline V gene, CDR1 is LNHNV and CDR2 is YYDKDF (reference sequence). The CDR3 is 17 amino acids. Trimming stripped 3 bases from V and 5 bases from J, with 22 bases between. Written as DNA, the CDR3 is TGTGCCACCAGCAGGGGGGGGGCAGGGAGTAGGTGGACTGAAGCTTTCTTT. It specifies CATSRGGAGSRWTEAFF.

The chain is built from TRBV5-1 and TRBJ1-1; D not certain. The germline V gene encodes CDR1 SGHRS and CDR2 YFSETQ. The CDR3 runs to 13 residues. Trimming shortened V by 5 bases and J by 5 bases, and 13 bases separated the two germline ends. CDR3 residues: CASSKVPGTEAFF. In nucleotides, the CDR3 is TGCGCCAGCAGTAAGGTCCCGGGGACTGAAGCTTTCTTT.

The CDR3, as DNA: TGCGCCAGCAGCTTGGCAGGGGGTGCCTCCTACGAGCAGTACTTC. It translates to CASSLAGGASYEQYF. This rearrangement joins TRBV5-1 to TRBJ2-7, with 7 bases that match TRBD1. This CDR3 comprises 15 residues. Germline trimming cut 0 bases from V and 0 bases from J; bases unmatched to any gene: 3. Germline CDR1 is SGHRS and CDR2 is YFSETQ.

The CDR3 DNA is TGTGCCAGCAGCCCAGTCAGGGCGGGGAGCTCCTACGAGCAGTACTTC. It codes for CASSPVRAGSSYEQYF. The chain joins TRBV11-2 to TRBJ2-7; tentatively, D is TRBD2 (6 bases). The V gene's germline CDR1 is SGHAT and CDR2 FQNNGV. V gave up 5 bases and J gave up 0 bases, with 17 bases separating them. The CDR3 is 16 amino acids.

V usage is TRBV4-1 and J usage is TRBJ1-4; tentatively, D is TRBD1 (6 bases). V dropped 0 bases and J dropped 8 bases, with 10 bases sitting between them. Per the germline V gene, CDR1 is MGHRA and CDR2 is YSYEKL. The CDR3 length is 14 residues. The CDR3 spells CASSQDGGGEKLFF. CDR3 nucleotide sequence: TGCGCCAGCAGCCAAGATGGCGGGGGCGAAAAACTGTTTTTT.

This chain uses TRBV19 with TRBJ1-4, with a possible D match to TRBD1 (6 bases). V lost 5 bases to trimming and J lost 8 bases, with 12 bases between them. CDR3 length: 13 amino acids. CDR1 is LNHDA, CDR2 SQIVND, per germline (reference sequence). CDR3 DNA: TGTGCCAGTAGTCACAGGGTCGAGGAAAAACTGTTTTTT. Encoded protein: CASSHRVEEKLFF.

This clone was picked up one time. V gene TRBV3-1 (or the pseudogene TRBV3-2) combines with J gene TRBJ2-1, with TRBD2 matching 12 bases. Germline V CDR1 and CDR2: LGHDT, YNNKEL (reference sequence). The CDR3 is 16 amino acids. The J segment lost 7 bases and the V segment lost 1 base, leaving 5 bases of the junction unmatched. In DNA form, the CDR3 reads TGTGCCAGCAGCCAAGGGCTAGCGGGGGGGAGGAATGAGCAGTTCTTC. It specifies CASSQGLAGGRNEQFF.

The J gene is TRBJ2-3, the V gene TRBV20-1, with D perhaps TRBD2 (7 bases). V lost 3 bases, J lost 1 base, and 14 bases lay in between. The CDR3 runs to 15 residues. CDR1 and CDR2 from the germline V gene are DFQATT and SNEGSKA (reference sequence). This chain's CDR3 is CSASSGGAGTDTQYF. In DNA, the CDR3 is TGCAGTGCTAGTAGTGGGGGGGCCGGCACAGATACGCAGTATTTT.

The V call is TRBV19, the J call TRBJ1-5; D gene ambiguous. V gave up 1 base and J gave up 10 bases, with 8 bases separating them. Germline V gene sequence: CDR1 LNHDA, CDR2 SQIVND (reference sequence). This CDR3 has 12 residues. CDR3 residues: CASSIGGEPQHF. The DNA of the CDR3 is TGTGCCAGTAGTATAGGTGGAGAACCCCAGCATTTT.

V gene TRBV9 combines with J gene TRBJ1-3; 7 bases match TRBD1. Losses at the gene ends were 4 bases for V and 0 bases for J; bases not matched to a gene: 4. This CDR3 has 15 residues. Germline-derived CDR1 and CDR2 are SGDLS and YYNGEE. The CDR3 reads CASSLRDSSGNTIYF. The CDR3 DNA follows: TGTGCCAGCAGCCTCCGGGACAGCTCTGGAAACACCATATATTTT.

V and J are TRBV7-9 and TRBJ1-1, with D possibly TRBD1 on 5 matching bases. Germline V gives CDR1 SEHNR, CDR2 FQNEAQ (reference sequence). V lost 3 bases, J lost 1 base, and 9 bases lay in between. The CDR3 sequence is 14 residues long. The CDR3 reads CASSFPGKNTEAFF. In nucleotides, the CDR3 is TGTGCCAGCAGCTTTCCAGGGAAGAACACTGAAGCTTTCTTT.

The rearrangement uses TRBV6-5 and TRBJ1-1, with 9 bases lining up with TRBD1. Trimming removed 8 bases from V and 5 bases from J; junction bases left unmatched: 0. This CDR3 region has 11 residues. CDR1 and CDR2 (germline): MNHEY, SVGAGI. Here the CDR3 reads CASGQGTEAFF. The CDR3 DNA reads as TGTGCCAGCGGACAGGGGACTGAAGCTTTCTTT.

J is TRBJ1-1 and V is TRBV6-5; 9 positions match TRBD1. CDR3 size: 15 residues. J lost 1 base, V lost 6 bases, and 6 bases had no gene match. The germline CDR1 and CDR2 sequences are MNHEY and SVGAGI. CDR3 sequence (DNA): TGTGCCAGCAGGGGGACAGGGTCCCCGAACACTGAAGCTTTCTTT. Protein product: CASRGTGSPNTEAFF.